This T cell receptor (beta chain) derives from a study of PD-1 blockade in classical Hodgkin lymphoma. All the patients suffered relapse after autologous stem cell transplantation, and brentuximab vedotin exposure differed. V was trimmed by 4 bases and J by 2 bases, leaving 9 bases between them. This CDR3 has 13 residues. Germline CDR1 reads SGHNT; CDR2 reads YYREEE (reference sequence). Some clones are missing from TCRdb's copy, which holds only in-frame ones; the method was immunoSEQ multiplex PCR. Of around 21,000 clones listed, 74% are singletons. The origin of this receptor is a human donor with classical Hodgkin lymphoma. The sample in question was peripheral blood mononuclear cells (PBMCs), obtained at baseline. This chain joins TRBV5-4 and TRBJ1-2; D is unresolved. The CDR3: CASSGSGNYGYTF. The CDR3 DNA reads TGTGCCAGCAGCGGGTCAGGAAACTATGGCTACACCTTC. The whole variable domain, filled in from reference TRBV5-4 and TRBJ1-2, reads ETGVTQSPTHLIKTRGQQVTLRCSSQSGHNTVSWYQQALGQGPQFIFQYYREEENGRGNFPPRFSGLQFPNYSSELNVNALELDDSALYLCASSGSGNYGYTFGSGTRLTVV.